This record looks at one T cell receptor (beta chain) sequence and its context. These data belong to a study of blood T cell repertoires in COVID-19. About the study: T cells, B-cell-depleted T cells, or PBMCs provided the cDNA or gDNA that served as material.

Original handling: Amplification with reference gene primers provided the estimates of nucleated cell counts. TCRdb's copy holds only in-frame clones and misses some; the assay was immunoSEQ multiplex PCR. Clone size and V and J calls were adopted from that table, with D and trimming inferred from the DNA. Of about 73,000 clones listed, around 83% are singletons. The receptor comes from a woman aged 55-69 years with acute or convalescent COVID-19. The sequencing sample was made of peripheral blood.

The CDR3 DNA follows: TGCAGCGCATACCGGGGGCAGGGGGCTCTAATCGTTGAAGCTTTCTTT. Amino acid sequence: CSAYRGQGALIVEAFF. The chain joins TRBV29-1 to TRBJ1-1; TRBD1 matches 8 bases. This CDR3 has 16 amino acids. Trimming cost V 7 bases and J 7 bases; bases outside gene matches: 20. Per the germline V gene, CDR1 is SQVTM and CDR2 is ANQGSEA.